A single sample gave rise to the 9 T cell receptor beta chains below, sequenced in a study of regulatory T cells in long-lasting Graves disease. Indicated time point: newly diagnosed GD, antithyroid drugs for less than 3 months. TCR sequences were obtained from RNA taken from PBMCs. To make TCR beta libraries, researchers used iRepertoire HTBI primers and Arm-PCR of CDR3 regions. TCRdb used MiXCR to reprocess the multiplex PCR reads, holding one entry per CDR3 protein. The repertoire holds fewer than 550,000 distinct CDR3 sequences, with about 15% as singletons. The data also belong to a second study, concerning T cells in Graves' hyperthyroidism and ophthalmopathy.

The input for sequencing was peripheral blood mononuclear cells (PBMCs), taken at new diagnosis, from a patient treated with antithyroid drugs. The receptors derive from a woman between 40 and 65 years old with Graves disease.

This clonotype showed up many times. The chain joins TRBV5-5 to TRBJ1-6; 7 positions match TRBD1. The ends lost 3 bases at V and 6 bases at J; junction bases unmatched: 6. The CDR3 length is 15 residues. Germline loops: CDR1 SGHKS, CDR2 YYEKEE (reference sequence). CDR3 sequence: CASSYPGQSNSPLHF. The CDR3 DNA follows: TGTGCCAGCAGCTATCCGGGACAGAGTAATTCACCCCTCCACTTT.

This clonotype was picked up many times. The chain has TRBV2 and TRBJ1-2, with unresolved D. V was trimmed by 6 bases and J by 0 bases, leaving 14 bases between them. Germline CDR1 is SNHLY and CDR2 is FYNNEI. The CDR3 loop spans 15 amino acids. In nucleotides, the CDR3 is TGTGCCAGCAGGCGCGGATGGAGGTCTAACTATGGCTACACCTTC. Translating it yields CASRRGWRSNYGYTF.

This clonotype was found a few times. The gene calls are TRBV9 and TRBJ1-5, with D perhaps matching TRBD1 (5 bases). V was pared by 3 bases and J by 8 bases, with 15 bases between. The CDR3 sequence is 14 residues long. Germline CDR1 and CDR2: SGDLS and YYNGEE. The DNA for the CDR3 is TGTGCCAGCAGCGAGGGCAGGGCCCCTAAGCCCCAGCATTTT. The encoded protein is CASSEGRAPKPQHF. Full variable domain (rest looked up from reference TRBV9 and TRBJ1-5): DSGVTQTPKHLITATGQRVTLRCSPRSGDLSVYWYQQSLDQGLQFLIQYYNGEERAKGNILERFSAQQFPDLHSELNLSSLELGDSALYFCASSEGRAPKPQHFGDGTRLSIL.

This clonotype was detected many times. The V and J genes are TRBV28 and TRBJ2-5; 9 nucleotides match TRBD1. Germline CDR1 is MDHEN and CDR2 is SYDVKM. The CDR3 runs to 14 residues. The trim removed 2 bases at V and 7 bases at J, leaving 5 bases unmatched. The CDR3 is CASSLRGQGWTQYF. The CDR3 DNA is TGTGCCAGCAGTTTACGGGGACAGGGTTGGACCCAGTACTTC.

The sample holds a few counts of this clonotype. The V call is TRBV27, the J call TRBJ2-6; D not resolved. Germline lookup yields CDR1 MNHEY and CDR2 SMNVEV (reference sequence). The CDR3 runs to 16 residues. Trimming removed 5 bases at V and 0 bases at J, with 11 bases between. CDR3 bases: TGTGCCAGCAGTGCCCTCCGGGCCTCTGGGGCCAACGTCCTGACTTTC. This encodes CASSALRASGANVLTF.

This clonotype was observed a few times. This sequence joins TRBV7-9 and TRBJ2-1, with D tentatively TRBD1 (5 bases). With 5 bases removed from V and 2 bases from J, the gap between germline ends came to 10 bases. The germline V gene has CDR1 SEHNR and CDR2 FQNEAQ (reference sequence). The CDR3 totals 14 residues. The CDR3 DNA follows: TGTGCCAGCAGCGACCAGGACACCTACAATGAGCAGTTCTTC. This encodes CASSDQDTYNEQFF.

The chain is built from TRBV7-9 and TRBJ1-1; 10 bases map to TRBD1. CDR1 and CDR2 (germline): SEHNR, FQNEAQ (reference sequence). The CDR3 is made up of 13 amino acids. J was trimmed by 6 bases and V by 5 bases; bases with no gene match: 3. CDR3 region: CASSQGQGAEAFF. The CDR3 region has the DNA TGTGCCAGCAGCCAAGGACAGGGGGCTGAAGCTTTCTTT.

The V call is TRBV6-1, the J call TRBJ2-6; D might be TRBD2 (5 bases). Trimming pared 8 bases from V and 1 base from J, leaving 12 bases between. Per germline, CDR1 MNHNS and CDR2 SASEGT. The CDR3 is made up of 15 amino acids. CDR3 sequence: CASLQAASGANVLTF. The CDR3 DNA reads TGTGCCAGCCTCCAAGCGGCGTCTGGGGCCAACGTCCTGACTTTC.

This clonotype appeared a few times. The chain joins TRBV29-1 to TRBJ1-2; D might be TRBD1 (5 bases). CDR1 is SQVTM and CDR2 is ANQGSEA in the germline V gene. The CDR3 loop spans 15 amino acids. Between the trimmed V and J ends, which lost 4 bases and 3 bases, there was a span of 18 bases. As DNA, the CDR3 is TGCAGCGTTGGGGGAGGGACGTCGGTGGACTATGGCTACACCTTC. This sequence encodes CSVGGGTSVDYGYTF.